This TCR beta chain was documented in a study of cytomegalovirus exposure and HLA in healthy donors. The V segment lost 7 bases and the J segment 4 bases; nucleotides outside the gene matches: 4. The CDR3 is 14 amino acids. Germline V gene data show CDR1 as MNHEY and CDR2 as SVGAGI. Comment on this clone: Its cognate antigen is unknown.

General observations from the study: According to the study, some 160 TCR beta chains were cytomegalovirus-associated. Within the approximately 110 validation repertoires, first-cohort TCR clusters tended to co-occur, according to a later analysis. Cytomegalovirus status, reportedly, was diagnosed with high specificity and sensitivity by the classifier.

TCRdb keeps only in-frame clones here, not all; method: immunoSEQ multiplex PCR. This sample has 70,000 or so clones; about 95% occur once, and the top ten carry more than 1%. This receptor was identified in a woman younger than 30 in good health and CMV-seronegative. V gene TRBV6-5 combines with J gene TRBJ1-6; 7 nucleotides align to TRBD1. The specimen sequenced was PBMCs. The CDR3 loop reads CASNRGSYNSPLHF. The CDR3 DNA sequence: TGTGCCAGCAACAGGGGTTCTTATAATTCACCCCTCCACTTT.